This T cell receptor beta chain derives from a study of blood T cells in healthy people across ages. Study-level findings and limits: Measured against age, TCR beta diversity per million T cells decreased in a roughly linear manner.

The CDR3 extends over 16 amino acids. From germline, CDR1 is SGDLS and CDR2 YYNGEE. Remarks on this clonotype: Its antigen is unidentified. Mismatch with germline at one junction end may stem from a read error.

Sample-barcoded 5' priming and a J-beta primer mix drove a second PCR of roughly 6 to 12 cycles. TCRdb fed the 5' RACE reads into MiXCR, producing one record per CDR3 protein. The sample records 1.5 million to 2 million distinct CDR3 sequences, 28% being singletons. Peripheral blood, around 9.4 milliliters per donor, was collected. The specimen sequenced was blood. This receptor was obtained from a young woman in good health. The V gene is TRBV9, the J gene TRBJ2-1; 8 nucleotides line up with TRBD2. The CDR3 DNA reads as TGTGGCAGCAGCGTAGTATCGACAAGCGGGAGAAATGAGCAGTTCTTC. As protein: CGSSVVSTSGRNEQFF. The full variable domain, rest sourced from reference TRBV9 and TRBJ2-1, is DSGVTQTPKHLITATGQRVTLRCSPRSGDLSVYWYQQSLDQGLQFLIQYYNGEERAKGNILERFSAQQFPDLHSELNLSSLELGDSALYFCGSSVVSTSGRNEQFFGPGTRLTVL.